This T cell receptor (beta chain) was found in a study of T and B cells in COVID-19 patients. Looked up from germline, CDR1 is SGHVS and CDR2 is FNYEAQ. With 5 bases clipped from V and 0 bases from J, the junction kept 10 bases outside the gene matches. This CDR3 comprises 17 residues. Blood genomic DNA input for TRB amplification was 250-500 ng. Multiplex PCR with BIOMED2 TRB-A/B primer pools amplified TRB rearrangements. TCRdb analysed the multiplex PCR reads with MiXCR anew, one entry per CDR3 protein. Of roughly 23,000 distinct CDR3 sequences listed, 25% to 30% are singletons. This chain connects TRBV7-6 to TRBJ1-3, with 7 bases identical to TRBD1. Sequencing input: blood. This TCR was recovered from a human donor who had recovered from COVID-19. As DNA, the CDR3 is TGTGCCAGCAGCATCCAAGGGGGCCAATTCTCTGGAAACACCATATATTTT. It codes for CASSIQGGQFSGNTIYF.